This T cell receptor beta chain comes out of a study of OX40 agonist ivuxolimab in advanced cancers. Whole-study context: Of the participants, 40% had some prior anti-PD-1, anti-PD-L1 or anti-CTLA-4 therapy, which was allowed. Partial responses occurred in three patients (one hepatocellular carcinoma, two cutaneous melanoma). Regarding the study as a whole: By week 6 at 0.1 to 3.0 mg/kg, blood CD4+ and CD8+ T cells had expanded clonally.

This clone occurred once. The target antigen is unknown. Using immunoSEQ multiplex PCR, the repertoire was profiled, and TCRdb retains in-frame clones only, with some absent. The table has about 77,000 clones, around 87% seen once. This CDR3 region has 15 residues. The V gene lost 1 base and the J gene lost 0 bases, with 7 bases spanning the gap. In germline, CDR1 is LNHNV, CDR2 YYDKDF (reference sequence). The chain recombines TRBV15 with TRBJ2-1, with unresolved D. Sequenced here: CD4+ or CD8+ T cells sorted from blood, sampled in a trial of the OX40 agonist ivuxolimab. The receptor was isolated from an adult with an advanced solid tumor such as melanoma, head and neck, liver or kidney cancer. CDR3 in DNA: TGTGCCACCAGCAGAGCGACGAGCTCCTACAATGAGCAGTTCTTC. This sequence encodes CATSRATSSYNEQFF.